The rows below give T cell receptor beta chains drawn from one sample of a study of blood T cells in healthy people across ages. A single record per CDR3 protein comes from TCRdb applying MiXCR to the 5' RACE reads. The repertoire holds 600,000 to 800,000 distinct CDR3 sequences, with more than 45% as singletons. Material: blood. These receptors were taken from an elderly woman in good health. Each CDR3 is given with its conserved first and last residue.

>TRBV15
CATSRVAGWLTF
>TRBV5-5
CASSPTSNGETQYF
>TRBV12-3/TRBV12-4
CASSPELTLNTGELFF
>TRBV29-1
CSVRSYLEQYF
>TRBV7-8
CASSFPGAEQFF
>TRBV7-3
CASSLILGGTDTQYF
>TRBV28
CASSAPGLARYGYTF
>TRBV6-5
CASTRGAKNEQYF
>TRBV3-1
CASSQGGGDIDTQYF
>TRBV27
CASSFTSSTDTQYF
>TRBV20-1
CSARDWDMASPLHF
>TRBV12-3/TRBV12-4
CASSFAGAITQYF
>TRBV5-1
CASSGTGQETQYF
>TRBV3-1
CASSPVPGKGETEAFF